These 9 T cell receptor beta chains were sequenced from one sample in a study of T cell responses to AZD1222 COVID-19 vaccine. Sequencing was performed with immunoSEQ multiplex PCR; in TCRdb, only in-frame clones are kept and a portion is missing. Seen here are more than 100,000 clones, roughly 85% observed once, and the top ten hold more than 7.5%. The specimen comprised peripheral blood, sampled 28 days after the second dose of the MenACWY control vaccine. The receptors were sampled from an adult who received the MenACWY meningococcal vaccine as a control.

This chain uses TRBV19 with TRBJ1-2, with D perhaps matching TRBD1 (6 bases). Trimming took 3 bases from V and 5 from J, leaving 22 bases between them. The germline V gene has CDR1 LNHDA and CDR2 SQIVND (reference sequence). The CDR3 is 17 amino acids. The CDR3 DNA follows: TGTGCCAGTAGTATTATTGGGGGGCGCCCAGCGGAGTATGGCTACACCTTC. It specifies CASSIIGGRPAEYGYTF.

V is TRBV19 and J is TRBJ1-5; possibly TRBD1 for D (5 bases). CDR1 is LNHDA, CDR2 SQIVND, per germline (reference sequence). The V end lost 5 bases, the J end lost 4 bases, and 12 bases lay between the germline ends. The CDR3 spans 14 residues. CDR3 amino acids: CASSARDFNQPQHF. In DNA, the CDR3 is TGTGCCAGTAGTGCTAGGGACTTTAATCAGCCCCAGCATTTT.

V is TRBV6-5 and J is TRBJ1-1, with 7 bases lining up with TRBD1. CDR3 length: 14 amino acids. CDR1 and CDR2 from the germline V gene are MNHEY and SVGAGI. The V segment lost 5 bases and the J segment 10 bases; nucleotides outside the gene matches: 13. The CDR3 loop is CASSQTQGIGRAFF. The DNA of the CDR3 is TGTGCCAGCAGTCAAACACAGGGGATTGGGAGAGCTTTCTTT.

This clone was seen more than once but under ten times. This rearrangement joins TRBV2 to TRBJ2-1; 7 bases agree with TRBD1. Trimming removed 7 bases from V and 0 bases from J; junction bases left unmatched: 6. This CDR3 has 15 residues. The germline CDR1 and CDR2 sequences are SNHLY and FYNNEI. CDR3 residues: CASMATGSSYNEQFF. CDR3 DNA sequence: TGTGCCAGCATGGCGACAGGGAGCTCCTACAATGAGCAGTTCTTC.

This sequence joins TRBV19 and TRBJ1-5; D may be TRBD1 (5 bases). The CDR3 is 14 amino acids. Germline V gives CDR1 LNHDA, CDR2 SQIVND (reference sequence). V lost 1 base and J lost 6, with 10 bases in between. Written as DNA, the CDR3 is TGTGCCAGTAGTATAGTGGGGGATTCTCAGCCCCAGCATTTT. Protein product: CASSIVGDSQPQHF.

This clone was counted a few times. The rearrangement joins TRBV10-2 to TRBJ1-5, with 7 bases fitting TRBD1. There are 15 residues in the CDR3. Germline values: CDR1 WSHSY, CDR2 SAAADI. Trimming took 5 bases from V and 4 from J; bases not matched to a gene: 8. The DNA of the CDR3 is TGCGCCAGCAGTTTTGAGGGGGCTCAGAATCAGCCCCAGCATTTT. It encodes CASSFEGAQNQPQHF.

The rearrangement joins TRBV18 to TRBJ2-3, with D possibly TRBD1 on 5 matching bases. The CDR3 sequence is 16 residues long. Germline CDR1 reads KGHSH; CDR2 reads LQKENI. Trimming pared 6 bases from V and 7 bases from J, leaving 23 bases between. CDR3 residues: CASSPNRRTGANTQYF. CDR3 bases: TGTGCCAGCTCGCCCAACAGGCGTACTGGGGCTAATACGCAGTATTTT. The complete variable domain, with remaining parts taken from reference TRBV18 and TRBJ2-3, reads NAGVMQNPRHLVRRRGQEARLRCSPMKGHSHVYWYRQLPEEGLKFMVYLQKENIIDESGMPKERFSAEFPKEGPSILRIQQVVRGDSAAYFCASSPNRRTGANTQYFGPGTRLTVL.

The genes are TRBV2 and TRBJ2-7; D not resolved. The V gene lost 3 bases and the J gene lost 0 bases, with 3 bases spanning the gap. CDR1 and CDR2 from the germline V gene are SNHLY and FYNNEI. This CDR3 comprises 12 residues. In DNA form, the CDR3 reads TGTGCCAGCAGTGACGGCTCCTACGAGCAGTACTTC. Residues: CASSDGSYEQYF.

This chain uses TRBV10-3 with TRBJ1-5; D is undetermined. Looked up from germline, CDR1 is ENHRY and CDR2 is SYGVKD. Deletions cut 4 bases from V and 6 bases from J, with 13 bases between. The CDR3 runs to 14 residues. The CDR3 here is CAISGIISGQPQHF. The DNA of the CDR3 is TGTGCCATCAGTGGTATCATCTCAGGTCAGCCCCAGCATTTT.